The present TCR beta chain was sequenced within a study of human T cells and chemical hapten exposure. Study-wide context: The patients were mostly female; they had alopecia areata, totalis or universalis.

Deletions cut 1 base from V and 5 bases from J, with 3 bases between. Looked up from germline, CDR1 is MDHEN and CDR2 is SYDVKM. The CDR3 loop spans 12 amino acids. Time point denoted: pre-sensitization, week 0. Treatment meaning: therapeutic diphenylcyclopropenone sensitization with weekly scalp DPC. MiXCR was run by TCRdb on the RACE reads, yielding one entry per CDR3 protein. The sample has 180,000 or so distinct CDR3 sequences, 25% to 35% seen once. Of note for this clonotype: Its antigen is not known.

Study conclusions and caveats: After DPC sensitization, TCRs above 1 in 1000 frequency showed no change.

This sequence joins TRBV28 and TRBJ1-5; D gene ambiguous. This receptor was taken from a woman aged 30 to 39 with alopecia areata. Some clones in this sample may be carry-over from other donors' samples. The source material was whole blood, sampled in connection with sensitization to the hapten diphenylcyclopropenone (DPC). The CDR3 coding sequence is TGTGCCAGCAGTTTATCCCATCAGCCCCAGCATTTT. Its protein product is CASSLSHQPQHF.